This paragraph covers one T cell receptor (beta chain) sequence. No antigen is known for it. This sample was taken from a study of T cell responses to AZD1222 COVID-19 vaccine. Findings of the study overall: Clonal diversity was possibly underestimated; the donors were predominantly white British and more often female. The breadth and depth of Spike-specific TCRs increased once two AZD1222 doses had been given.

Germline V gene sequence: CDR1 MDHEN, CDR2 SYDVKM. V was clipped by 3 bases and J by 0 bases; unmatched bases: 5. This CDR3 has 17 residues. The assay was immunoSEQ multiplex PCR, and TCRdb's table has in-frame clones only and misses some. The sample holds 75,000 to 95,000 clones, around 90% seen once. The J gene is TRBJ1-6, the V gene TRBV28; 7 positions agree with TRBD1. The sequence was obtained from an adult in good health. The sequences come from peripheral blood, collected on day 0 of MenACWY control vaccination. CDR3: CASSFPQGSSYNSPLHF. The CDR3 bases are TGTGCCAGCAGTTTTCCACAGGGGAGCTCCTATAATTCACCCCTCCACTTT. Full variable domain (rest looked up from reference TRBV28 and TRBJ1-6): DVKVTQSSRYLVKRTGEKVFLECVQDMDHENMFWYRQDPGLGLRLIYFSYDVKMKEKGDIPEGYSVSREKKERFSLILESASTNQTSMYLCASSFPQGSSYNSPLHFGNGTRLTVT.